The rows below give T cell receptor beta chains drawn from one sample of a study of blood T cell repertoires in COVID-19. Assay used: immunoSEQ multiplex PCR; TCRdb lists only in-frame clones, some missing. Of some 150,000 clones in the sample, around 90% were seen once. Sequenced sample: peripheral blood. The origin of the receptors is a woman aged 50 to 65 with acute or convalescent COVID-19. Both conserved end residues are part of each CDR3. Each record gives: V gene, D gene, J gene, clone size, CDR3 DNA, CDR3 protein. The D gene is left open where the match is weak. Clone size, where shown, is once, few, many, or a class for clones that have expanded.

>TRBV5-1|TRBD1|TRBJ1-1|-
TGCGCCAGCAGCCTTACAGGGGTAGACACTGAAGCTTTCTTT
CASSLTGVDTEAFF
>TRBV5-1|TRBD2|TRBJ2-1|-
TGCGCCAGCAGCGCTAGCGGGGGGCCCCGTTACAATGAGCAGTTCTTC
CASSASGGPRYNEQFF
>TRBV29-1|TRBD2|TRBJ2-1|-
TGCAGCGTTGGAGACCCTGGAGCGGGAAGCTCCTACAATGAGCAGTTCTTC
CSVGDPGAGSSYNEQFF
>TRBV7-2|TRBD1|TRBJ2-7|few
TGTGCCAGCAGCTTAGCCGGACAGGGGGCATCCGAGCAGTACTTC
CASSLAGQGASEQYF
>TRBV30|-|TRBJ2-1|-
TGTGCCTGGAGTGTACAGGGCGGATACAATGAGCAGTTCTTC
CAWSVQGGYNEQFF
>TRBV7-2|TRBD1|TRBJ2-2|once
TGTGCCAGCAGCTTAGTAGGGGGCGCGAACACCGGGGAGCTGTTTTTT
CASSLVGGANTGELFF
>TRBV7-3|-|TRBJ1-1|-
TGTGCCAGCAGCGCCGGGATCCTGTCTGGGACTGAAGCTTTCTTT
CASSAGILSGTEAFF
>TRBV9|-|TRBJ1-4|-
TGTGCCAGCAGCGTAGCGGCGGGAGGAACCAATGAAAAACTGTTTTTT
CASSVAAGGTNEKLFF
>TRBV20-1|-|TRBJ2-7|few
TGCAGTGCTAGACCTCGCAGCGAGCAGTACTTC
CSARPRSEQYF
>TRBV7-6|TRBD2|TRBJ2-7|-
TGTGCCAGCAGCTTGGGGAAAGCTCTAGCGGGGGGCTCCTACGAGCAGTACTTC
CASSLGKALAGGSYEQYF
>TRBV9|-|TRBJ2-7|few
TGTGCCAGCAGCGCCGCCACCGGGAGATACTACGAGCAGTACTTC
CASSAATGRYYEQYF
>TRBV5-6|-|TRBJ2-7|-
TGTGCCAGCAGCTTCACCTACGAGCAGTACTTC
CASSFTYEQYF
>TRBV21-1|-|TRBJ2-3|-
TGTGCCCCATCCGGAGTCAACCTCACAGATACGCAGTATTTT
CAPSGVNLTDTQYF
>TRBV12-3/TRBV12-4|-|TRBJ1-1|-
TGTGCCAGCAATGCGGGCCGGGGGACTGAAGCTTTCTTT
CASNAGRGTEAFF
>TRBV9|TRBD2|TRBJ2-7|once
TGTGCCAGCAGCGTAGACGGCGGGAGAAGGTCCTACGAGCAGTACTTC
CASSVDGGRRSYEQYF
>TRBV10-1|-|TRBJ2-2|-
TGCGCCAGCAGTGAGTCAAGGGGCTCCGGGGAGCTGTTTTTT
CASSESRGSGELFF
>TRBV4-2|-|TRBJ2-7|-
TGTGCCAGCAGCCAAGAGGAGCGGAGGAACTACGAGCAGTACTTC
CASSQEERRNYEQYF
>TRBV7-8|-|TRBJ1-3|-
TGTGCCAGCAGCTTAGAAAGGAGTCGACGTCAAACTGGAAACACCATATATTTT
CASSLERSRRQTGNTIYF
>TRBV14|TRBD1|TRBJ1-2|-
TGTGCCAGCAGCTGGGACAGGGGAGATGGCTACACCTTC
CASSWDRGDGYTF
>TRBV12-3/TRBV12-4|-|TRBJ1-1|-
TGTGCCAGCAGTAGAGGATACACTGAAGCTTTCTTT
CASSRGYTEAFF
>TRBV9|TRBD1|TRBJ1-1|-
TGTGCCAGCAGCGTGCCGCCGGGACAGGGCCTTGAAGCTTTCTTT
CASSVPPGQGLEAFF
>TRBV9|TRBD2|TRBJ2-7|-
TGTGCCAGCAGCGTAGGAGCGGGGCTAACCTACTACGAGCAGTACTTC
CASSVGAGLTYYEQYF
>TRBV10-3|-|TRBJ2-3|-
TGTGCCATCAGTGAACAGGGACGTGGAGATACGCAGTATTTT
CAISEQGRGDTQYF
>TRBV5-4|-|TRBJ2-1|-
TGTGCCAGCAGCCAGAGGGGAGGCAATGAGCAGTTCTTC
CASSQRGGNEQFF
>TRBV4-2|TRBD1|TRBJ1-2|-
TGTGCCAGCAGCCAAGTCGGGACAGGGGGCGGAAACTATGGCTACACCTTC
CASSQVGTGGGNYGYTF
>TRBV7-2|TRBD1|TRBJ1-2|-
TGTGCCAGCAGCTCCGGAGACAGGGTGCGGGGCTACACCTTC
CASSSGDRVRGYTF
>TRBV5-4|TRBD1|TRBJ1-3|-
TGTGCCAGCAGCCCAGGACAGGGGGCTTATTACTCTGGAAACACCATATATTTT
CASSPGQGAYYSGNTIYF
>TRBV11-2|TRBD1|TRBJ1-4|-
TGTGCCAGCAGCTTAGATACAGGGGCCAATGAAAAACTGTTTTTT
CASSLDTGANEKLFF
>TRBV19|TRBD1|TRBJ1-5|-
TGTGCCAGTAGTGCCCTAGCGCCCCGAGGGGGCGGTCAGCCCCAGCATTTT
CASSALAPRGGGQPQHF
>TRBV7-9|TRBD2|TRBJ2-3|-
TGTGCCAGCAGCCCCTGGGCTAGCGGCCGGGAAGATACGCAGTATTTT
CASSPWASGREDTQYF
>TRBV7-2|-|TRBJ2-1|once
TGTGCCAGCAGCTTAAATACTAGATACAATGAGCAGTTCTTC
CASSLNTRYNEQFF
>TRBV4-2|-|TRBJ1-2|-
TGTGCCAGCAGCCAAGACGGAGGGAGGGGCTACACCTTC
CASSQDGGRGYTF
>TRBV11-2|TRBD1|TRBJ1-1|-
TGTGCCAGCAGCTTGGACAGGGGTGGGAACACTGAAGTTTTCTTT
CASSLDRGGNTEVFF
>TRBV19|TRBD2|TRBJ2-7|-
TGTGCCAGTAGTATTATCACTAGCGGGGCCTACGAGCAGTACTTC
CASSIITSGAYEQYF
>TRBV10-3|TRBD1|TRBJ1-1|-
TGTGCCATCAGTCCCAAGGACAGGGGGCACACTGAAGCTTTCTTT
CAISPKDRGHTEAFF
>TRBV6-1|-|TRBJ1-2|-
TGTGCCAGCAGTGAAGCTGGGCAGGGCTATGGCTACACCTTC
CASSEAGQGYGYTF
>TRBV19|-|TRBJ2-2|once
TGTGCCAGCTCCCCCGGGGAGCTGTTTTTT
CASSPGELFF
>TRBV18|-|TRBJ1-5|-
TGTGCCAGCTCATTCTTGGAGGGAGGAGGGTATAGCAATCAGCCCCAGCATTTT
CASSFLEGGGYSNQPQHF
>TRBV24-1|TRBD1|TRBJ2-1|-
TGTGCCACCAGTGCGACAGGGGACAATGAGCAGTTCTTC
CATSATGDNEQFF
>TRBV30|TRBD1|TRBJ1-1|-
TGTGCCTGGAGCGACACAGGGGGATACACTGAAGCTTTCTTT
CAWSDTGGYTEAFF
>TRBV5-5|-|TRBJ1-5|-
TGTGCCAGCAGCAGGGACACAAATCAGCCCCAGCATTTT
CASSRDTNQPQHF